The sequence of this TCR beta chain was determined in a study of blood T cell repertoires in COVID-19. The wider study: T cells, B-cell-depleted T cells, or PBMCs provided the cDNA or gDNA that served as material.

In the original analysis: Amplifying reference gene primers gave estimates of nucleated cell counts. Sequencing used immunoSEQ multiplex PCR; TCRdb keeps in-frame clones, though not all of them. The V and J calls and clone size come from that table; D and trimming were worked out from the DNA. The repertoire consists of 130,000 or so clones, with around 88% occurring once and the leading ten covering roughly 4.3%. It was during active infection that Seattle patients were enrolled and then longitudinally followed. CDR3 length equals 17 residues. V was cut by 7 bases and J by 0 bases, with 16 bases left in between. The V gene's germline CDR1 is MRHNA and CDR2 SNTAGT.

This clonotype was sampled from a man aged 55 to 70 with COVID-19, enrolled during active disease. The chain joins TRBV6-4 to TRBJ2-6; perhaps TRBD1 as D (5 bases). Sequenced material: peripheral blood. This chain's CDR3 is CASKMAAGHSGANVLTF. The CDR3 DNA reads TGTGCCAGCAAGATGGCGGCAGGACACTCTGGGGCCAACGTCCTGACTTTC.